This T cell receptor (beta chain) was captured by sequencing in a study of graft-versus-host responses after intestinal transplantation. Background on the study: Following induction with anti-thymocyte globulin, all recipients were given tacrolimus and steroids for 2 to 4 years. Study findings and constraints: GvH clonotypes were identified within recipient marrow, with a subset emerging first in ileum or blood.

Sequenced by immunoSEQ multiplex PCR; TCRdb stores in-frame clones only, minus some. The sample lists tens of thousands of clones, around nine tenths occurring once. About this clone itself: Its cognate antigen is unknown.

The V gene's germline CDR1 is MGHRA and CDR2 YSYEKL. The CDR3 is 16 amino acids. The J segment lost 6 bases and the V segment lost 3 bases, leaving 7 bases of the junction unmatched. The starting material was unstimulated CD4+ T cells sorted from spleen or lymph node cells, obtained before intestinal transplant. The rearrangement uses TRBV4-1 and TRBJ2-4; 11 positions match TRBD2. The source of this sequence is a human donor who received an intestinal transplant. CDR3 in DNA: TGCGCCAGCAGCCATACTCTAGCGGGGGGCGGAAACATTCAGTACTTC. Its translation is CASSHTLAGGGNIQYF.